This TCR beta chain came from a study of T cell changes during pregnancy in multiple sclerosis. Assay used: immunoSEQ multiplex PCR; TCRdb lists only in-frame clones, some missing. The sample includes fewer than 95,000 clones, 92% of them seen just once. Germline assignment: CDR1 SEHNR and CDR2 FQNEAQ (reference sequence). The CDR3 has 15 amino acids. The V gene end was trimmed by 0 bases and the J gene end by 1 base; junction bases not matched to a gene: 3. The genes are TRBV7-9 and TRBJ2-7; TRBD1 matches at 7 bases. This material consisted of peripheral blood, taken in the first trimester of pregnancy. The TCR originated in a female donor in good health, enrolled as a control in a pregnancy study. CDR3: CASSLAGTASYEQYF. The CDR3 DNA follows: TGTGCCAGCAGCTTAGCGGGGACAGCGTCCTACGAGCAGTACTTC.